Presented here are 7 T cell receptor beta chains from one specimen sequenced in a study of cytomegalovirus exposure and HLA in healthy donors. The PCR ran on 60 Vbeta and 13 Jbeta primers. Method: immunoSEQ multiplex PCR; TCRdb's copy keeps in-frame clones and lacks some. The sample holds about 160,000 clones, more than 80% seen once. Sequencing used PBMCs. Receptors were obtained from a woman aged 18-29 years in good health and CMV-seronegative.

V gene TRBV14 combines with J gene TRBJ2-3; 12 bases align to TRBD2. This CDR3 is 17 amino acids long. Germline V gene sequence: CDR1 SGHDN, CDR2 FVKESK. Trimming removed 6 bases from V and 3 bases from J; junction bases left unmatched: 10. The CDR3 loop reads CASSSRLAGAGTDTQYF. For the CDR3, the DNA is TGTGCCAGCAGTTCTAGACTAGCGGGAGCTGGTACAGATACGCAGTATTTT. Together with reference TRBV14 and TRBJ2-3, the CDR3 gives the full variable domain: EAGVTQFPSHSVIEKGQTVTLRCDPISGHDNLYWYRRVMGKEIKFLLHFVKESKQDESGMPNNRFLAERTGGTYSTLKVQPAELEDSGVYFCASSSRLAGAGTDTQYFGPGTRLTVL.

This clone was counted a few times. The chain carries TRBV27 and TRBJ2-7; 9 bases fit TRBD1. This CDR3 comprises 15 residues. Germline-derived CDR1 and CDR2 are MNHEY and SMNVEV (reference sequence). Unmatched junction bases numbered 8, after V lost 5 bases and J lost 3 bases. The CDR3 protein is CASSPDRGSYYEQYF. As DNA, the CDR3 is TGTGCCAGCAGTCCTGACAGGGGGTCTTACTACGAGCAGTACTTC.

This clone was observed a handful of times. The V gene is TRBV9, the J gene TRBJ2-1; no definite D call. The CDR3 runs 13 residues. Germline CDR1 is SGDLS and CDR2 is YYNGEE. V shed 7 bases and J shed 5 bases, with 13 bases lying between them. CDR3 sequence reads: CASGPRTDNEQFF. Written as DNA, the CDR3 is TGTGCCAGCGGGCCGCGAACAGACAATGAGCAGTTCTTC.

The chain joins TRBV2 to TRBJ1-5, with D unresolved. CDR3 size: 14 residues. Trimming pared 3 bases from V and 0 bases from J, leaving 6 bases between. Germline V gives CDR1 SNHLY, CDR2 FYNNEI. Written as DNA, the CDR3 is TGTGCCAGCAGTGAGTTGTATAGCAATCAGCCCCAGCATTTT. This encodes CASSELYSNQPQHF.

The CDR3 DNA sequence: TGTGCCAGCAGCTTTTGGGGACAGGGGCCCTCCTATGGCTACACCTTC. Translating it yields CASSFWGQGPSYGYTF. This sequence joins TRBV5-6 and TRBJ1-2; 10 bases fit TRBD1. Unmatched junction bases numbered 8, after V lost 2 bases and J lost 4 bases. The CDR3 runs to 16 residues. Germline assignment: CDR1 SGHDT and CDR2 YYEEEE.

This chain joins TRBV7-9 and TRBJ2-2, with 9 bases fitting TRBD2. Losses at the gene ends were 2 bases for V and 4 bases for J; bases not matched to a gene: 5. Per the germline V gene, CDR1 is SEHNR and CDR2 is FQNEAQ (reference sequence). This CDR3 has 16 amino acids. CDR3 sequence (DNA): TGTGCCAGCAGCTTATTTTCGACTAGCGGCACCGGGGAGCTGTTTTTT. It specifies CASSLFSTSGTGELFF. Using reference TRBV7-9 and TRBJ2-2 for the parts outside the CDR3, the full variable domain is DTGVSQNPRHKITKRGQNVTFRCDPISEHNRLYWYRQTLGQGPEFLTYFQNEAQLEKSRLLSDRFSAERPKGSFSTLEIQRTEQGDSAMYLCASSLFSTSGTGELFFGEGSRLTVL.

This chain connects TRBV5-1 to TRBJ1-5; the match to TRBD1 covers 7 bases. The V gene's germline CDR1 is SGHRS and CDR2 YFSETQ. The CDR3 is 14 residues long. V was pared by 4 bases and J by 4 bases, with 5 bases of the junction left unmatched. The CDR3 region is CASSPGTENQPQHF. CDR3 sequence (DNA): TGCGCCAGCAGCCCTGGGACAGAGAATCAGCCCCAGCATTTT.